This is a list of T cell receptor beta chains from one sample in a study of cytomegalovirus exposure and HLA in healthy donors. This table comes from immunoSEQ multiplex PCR, and its TCRdb copy is limited to in-frame clones, with some not included. The sample consists of about 130,000 clones, about 80% of them appearing once. Sequences were obtained from PBMCs. All receptors derive from a boy between 2 and 10 years old in good health and CMV-seronegative. Both conserved end residues are part of each CDR3. D genes are given only for firm matches. Size is omitted from some rows. Given values are once, few, many or a class for expanded clones.

len	abundance	d_gene	v_gene	j_gene	CDR3aa	CDR3nt
12	.	TRBD2	TRBV30	TRBJ2-5	CAWARGGETQYF	TGTGCCTGGGCCCGGGGGGGCGAGACCCAGTACTTC
15	few	TRBD1	TRBV6-5	TRBJ2-2	CASRGQEHSTGELFF	TGTGCCAGCAGGGGACAGGAGCATAGCACCGGGGAGCTGTTTTTT
14	.	.	TRBV9	TRBJ1-5	CASSSSGVGQPQHF	TGTGCCAGCAGTAGTTCAGGGGTGGGTCAGCCCCAGCATTTT
16	.	.	TRBV27	TRBJ1-2	CASSLAGTGRTYGYTF	TGTGCCAGCAGTTTAGCGGGAACGGGTCGCACCTATGGCTACACCTTC
15	.	TRBD1	TRBV27	TRBJ1-5	CASSLTGGGNQPQHF	TGTGCCAGCAGTTTGACAGGGGGGGGCAATCAGCCCCAGCATTTT
20	.	TRBD1	TRBV2	TRBJ2-2	CASSQGDSIGHRFTTGELFF	TGTGCCAGCAGTCAGGGGGACAGTATAGGCCATAGATTCACCACCGGGGAGCTGTTTTTT
13	.	TRBD1	TRBV29-1	TRBJ1-5	CSVLQGRNQPQHF	TGCAGCGTTTTACAGGGGCGGAATCAGCCCCAGCATTTT
16	.	.	TRBV2	TRBJ1-2	CASSEALPGQYYGYTF	TGTGCCAGCAGTGAAGCGCTACCCGGACAGTACTATGGCTACACCTTC
15	.	TRBD1	TRBV27	TRBJ2-7	CASSSPGQGADEQYF	TGTGCCAGCAGTTCCCCGGGACAGGGGGCGGACGAGCAGTACTTC
17	.	.	TRBV2	TRBJ1-5	CASSERGGGAGNQPQHF	TGTGCCAGCAGTGAAAGGGGGGGAGGGGCCGGCAATCAGCCCCAGCATTTT
14	.	.	TRBV2	TRBJ1-1	CASSEVGGNTEAFF	TGTGCCAGCAGTGAGGTGGGGGGGAACACTGAAGCTTTCTTT
16	.	.	TRBV6-5	TRBJ1-2	CASSSMSRDKNYGYTF	TGTGCCAGCAGTTCTATGTCCCGGGACAAGAACTATGGCTACACCTTC
16	.	.	TRBV18	TRBJ1-2	CASSPSTGSQGYGYTF	TGTGCCAGCTCACCCTCTACCGGTTCACAGGGTTATGGCTACACCTTC
17	once	.	TRBV7-2	TRBJ1-1	CASSLVPGHQIHTEAFF	TGTGCCAGCAGCTTAGTTCCGGGACACCAAATTCACACTGAAGCTTTCTTT
15	once	TRBD2	TRBV6-4	TRBJ2-2	CASRLAGGNTGELFF	TGTGCCAGCAGACTAGCGGGGGGGAACACCGGGGAGCTGTTTTTT
15	.	TRBD2	TRBV4-3	TRBJ2-7	CASSQDGTGTSGQYF	TGCGCCAGCAGCCAAGATGGCACAGGGACTAGCGGGCAGTACTTC
11	.	.	TRBV29-1	TRBJ1-3	CSVLSGNTIYF	TGCAGCGTTCTAAGCGGAAACACCATATATTTT
15	few	.	TRBV5-1	TRBJ1-1	CASSPAGGMNTEAFF	TGCGCCAGCAGCCCTGCGGGGGGGATGAACACTGAAGCTTTCTTT
12	.	TRBD2	TRBV29-1	TRBJ2-4	CSVAAGGVIQYF	TGCAGCGTTGCAGCGGGGGGCGTCATTCAGTACTTC
16	.	TRBD1	TRBV25-1	TRBJ1-2	CASSLGPGQSLYGYTF	TGTGCCAGCAGTTTGGGCCCGGGACAGAGTCTTTATGGCTACACCTTC
16	.	TRBD1	TRBV4-3	TRBJ2-2	CASSHRQGRNTGELFF	TGCGCCAGCAGCCATCGACAGGGTAGAAACACCGGGGAGCTGTTTTTT
13	.	.	TRBV2	TRBJ1-3	CASSEAPLAGIYF	TGTGCCAGCAGTGAAGCCCCGCTCGCCGGCATATATTTT
16	.	.	TRBV4-2	TRBJ2-1	CASSQALEGGYNEQFF	TGTGCCAGCAGCCAGGCTCTAGAGGGAGGTTACAATGAGCAGTTCTTC
15	.	TRBD2	TRBV6-6	TRBJ2-1	CASSYGAGAYNEQFF	TGTGCCAGCAGTTACGGGGCGGGAGCCTACAATGAGCAGTTCTTC
17	.	TRBD2	TRBV9	TRBJ2-1	CASSLDSGTSDHNEQFF	TGTGCCAGCAGCCTCGACTCCGGGACTAGCGACCACAATGAGCAGTTCTTC
13	once	.	TRBV7-9	TRBJ2-3	CASREQGTDTQYF	TGTGCCAGCAGAGAGCAGGGCACAGATACGCAGTATTTT
12	.	.	TRBV12-5	TRBJ1-4	CASGLGGEGLFF	TGTGCTAGTGGTTTGGGGGGGGAGGGGCTGTTTTTT
19	once	TRBD2	TRBV9	TRBJ2-2	CASSPTGRALAGVTGELFF	TGTGCCAGCAGCCCTACCGGGAGAGCCTTAGCGGGAGTGACCGGGGAGCTGTTTTTT
15	.	TRBD1	TRBV4-1	TRBJ2-7	CASSQSGQGDYEQYF	TGCGCCAGCAGCCAATCGGGACAGGGGGACTACGAGCAGTACTTC
16	.	TRBD1	TRBV7-3	TRBJ2-5	CASSLERQGERETQYF	TGTGCCAGCAGCTTGGAAAGACAGGGGGAGAGAGAGACCCAGTACTTC
14	.	.	TRBV7-2	TRBJ2-5	CASSQSTRKETQYF	TGTGCCAGCAGCCAATCGACTAGAAAAGAGACCCAGTACTTC
11	.	.	TRBV9	TRBJ2-5	CASADRETQYF	TGTGCCAGCGCGGACAGAGAGACCCAGTACTTC
13	.	.	TRBV18	TRBJ1-3	CASSPSEGNTIYF	TGTGCCAGCTCACCATCAGAAGGAAACACCATATATTTT
15	.	TRBD1	TRBV6-5	TRBJ1-1	CASSTTGGASSEAFF	TGTGCCAGCAGCACTACAGGGGGCGCCTCGTCTGAAGCTTTCTTT
17	.	TRBD1	TRBV15	TRBJ2-7	CATADDRVISGAYEQYF	TGTGCCACCGCAGACGACAGGGTGATCAGTGGGGCCTACGAGCAGTACTTC
14	.	TRBD1	TRBV9	TRBJ1-5	CASSTTGDNQPQHF	TGTGCCAGCAGCACAACAGGGGACAATCAGCCCCAGCATTTT
16	.	.	TRBV4-2	TRBJ2-1	CASSQDPGSGGDEQFF	TGTGCCAGCAGCCAAGATCCCGGGAGCGGTGGCGATGAGCAGTTCTTC
15	.	.	TRBV6-1	TRBJ1-4	CASSGNREPNEKLFF	TGTGCCAGCAGTGGAAACAGAGAACCAAATGAAAAACTGTTTTTT
14	once	.	TRBV5-4	TRBJ2-3	CASSVIAGTDTQYF	TGTGCCAGCAGCGTTATAGCGGGCACAGATACGCAGTATTTT
17	.	TRBD1	TRBV19	TRBJ2-7	CASSLTPDRAFSYEQYF	TGTGCCAGTAGCCTGACCCCGGACAGGGCCTTCTCCTACGAGCAGTACTTC
14	.	.	TRBV6-5	TRBJ2-5	CASSRYTGPETQYF	TGTGCCAGCAGTCGTTACACAGGACCCGAGACCCAGTACTTC
16	.	.	TRBV13	TRBJ2-2	CASSIPGGFAAGELFF	TGTGCCAGCAGCATCCCGGGGGGCTTTGCGGCCGGGGAGCTGTTTTTT
16	.	TRBD2	TRBV5-1	TRBJ2-5	CASSSGTSGGQETQYF	TGCGCCAGCAGCAGTGGGACTAGCGGGGGGCAAGAGACCCAGTACTTC
15	.	TRBD1	TRBV6-6	TRBJ1-2	CASSYSGTGNYGYTF	TGTGCCAGCAGTTACTCAGGGACAGGGAACTATGGCTACACCTTC
14	few	.	TRBV30	TRBJ2-3	CAWSEGGGADTQYF	TGTGCCTGGAGTGAGGGGGGGGGCGCAGATACGCAGTATTTT
13	.	.	TRBV2	TRBJ1-1	CASRLQEAGEAFF	TGTGCCAGCAGACTACAGGAAGCGGGTGAAGCTTTCTTT